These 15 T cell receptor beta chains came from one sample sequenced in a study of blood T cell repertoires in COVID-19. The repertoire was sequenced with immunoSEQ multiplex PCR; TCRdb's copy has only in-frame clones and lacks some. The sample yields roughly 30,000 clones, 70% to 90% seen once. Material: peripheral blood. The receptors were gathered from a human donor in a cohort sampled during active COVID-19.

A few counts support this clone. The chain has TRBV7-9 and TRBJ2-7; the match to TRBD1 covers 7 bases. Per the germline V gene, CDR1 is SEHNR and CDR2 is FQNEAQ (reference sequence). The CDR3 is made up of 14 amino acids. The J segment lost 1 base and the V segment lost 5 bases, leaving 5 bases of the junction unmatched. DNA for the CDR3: TGTGCCAGCAGCGTAGACAGGGTTTCCTACGAGCAGTACTTC. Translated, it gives CASSVDRVSYEQYF. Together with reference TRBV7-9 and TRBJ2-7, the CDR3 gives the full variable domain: DTGVSQNPRHKITKRGQNVTFRCDPISEHNRLYWYRQTLGQGPEFLTYFQNEAQLEKSRLLSDRFSAERPKGSFSTLEIQRTEQGDSAMYLCASSVDRVSYEQYFGPGTRLTVT.

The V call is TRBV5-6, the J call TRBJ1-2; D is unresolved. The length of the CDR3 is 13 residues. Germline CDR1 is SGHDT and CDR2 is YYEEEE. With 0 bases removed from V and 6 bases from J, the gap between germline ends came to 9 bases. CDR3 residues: CASSLGKSDGYTF. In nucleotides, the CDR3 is TGTGCCAGCAGCTTGGGTAAAAGCGATGGCTACACCTTC.

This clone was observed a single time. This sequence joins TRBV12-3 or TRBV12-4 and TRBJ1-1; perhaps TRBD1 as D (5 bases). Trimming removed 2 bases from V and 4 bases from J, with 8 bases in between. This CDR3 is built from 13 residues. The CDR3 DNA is TGTGCCAGCAGTTTAAGGCAGGGCACTGAAGCTTTCTTT. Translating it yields CASSLRQGTEAFF.

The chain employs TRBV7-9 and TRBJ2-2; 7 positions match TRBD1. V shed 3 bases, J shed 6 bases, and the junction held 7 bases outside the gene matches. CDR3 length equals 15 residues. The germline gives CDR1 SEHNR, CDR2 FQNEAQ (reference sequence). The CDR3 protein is CASSFIQGLAGELFF. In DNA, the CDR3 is TGTGCCAGCAGCTTTATACAGGGGTTAGCCGGGGAGCTGTTTTTT. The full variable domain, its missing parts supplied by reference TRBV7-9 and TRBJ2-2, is DTGVSQNPRHKITKRGQNVTFRCDPISEHNRLYWYRQTLGQGPEFLTYFQNEAQLEKSRLLSDRFSAERPKGSFSTLEIQRTEQGDSAMYLCASSFIQGLAGELFFGEGSRLTVL.

The CDR3: CASSAALETGLHEKLFF. CDR3 nucleotides: TGTGCCAGCAGCGCTGCCCTCGAGACAGGGTTGCATGAAAAACTGTTTTTT. V usage is TRBV7-2 and J usage is TRBJ1-4, with 7 bases matching TRBD1. J lost 6 bases, V lost 5 bases, and 15 bases had no gene match. From germline, CDR1 is SGHTA and CDR2 FQGNSA. This CDR3 has 17 amino acids.

DNA for the CDR3: TGTGCCAGCAGCCCCGGGGGGATCCTCTCTGGAAACACCATATATTTT. As protein: CASSPGGILSGNTIYF. The chain uses TRBV5-4 and TRBJ1-3; D is perhaps TRBD1 (5 bases). CDR3 length: 16 residues. Germline V gene data show CDR1 as SGHNT and CDR2 as YYREEE (reference sequence). The ends were cut back, 4 bases at V and 0 bases at J, with 14 bases in the middle.

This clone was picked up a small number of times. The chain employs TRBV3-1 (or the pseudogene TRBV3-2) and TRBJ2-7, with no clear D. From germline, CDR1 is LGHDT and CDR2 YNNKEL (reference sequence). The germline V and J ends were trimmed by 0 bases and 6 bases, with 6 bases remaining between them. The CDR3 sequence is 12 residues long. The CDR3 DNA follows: TGTGCCAGCAGCCAAGATTCAATCGAGCAGTACTTC. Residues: CASSQDSIEQYF.

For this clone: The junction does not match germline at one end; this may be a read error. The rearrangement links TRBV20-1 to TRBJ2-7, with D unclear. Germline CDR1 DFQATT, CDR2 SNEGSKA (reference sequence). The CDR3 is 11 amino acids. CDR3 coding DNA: TGCAGTGCTGGAGACAACTACGAGCAGTACTTC. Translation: CSAGDNYEQYF.

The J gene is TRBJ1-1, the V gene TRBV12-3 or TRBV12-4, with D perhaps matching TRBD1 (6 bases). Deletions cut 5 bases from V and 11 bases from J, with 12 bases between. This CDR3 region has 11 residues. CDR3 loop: CASSKTGWAFF. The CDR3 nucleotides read TGTGCCAGCAGTAAGACAGGTTGGGCTTTCTTT.

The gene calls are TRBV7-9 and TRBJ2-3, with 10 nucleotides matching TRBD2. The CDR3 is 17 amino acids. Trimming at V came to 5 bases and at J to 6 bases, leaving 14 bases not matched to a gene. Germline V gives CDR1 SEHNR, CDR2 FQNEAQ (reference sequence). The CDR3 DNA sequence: TGTGCCAGCAGCCCCTTACTAGCGGGATTAAGGTCCGATACGCAGTATTTT. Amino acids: CASSPLLAGLRSDTQYF.

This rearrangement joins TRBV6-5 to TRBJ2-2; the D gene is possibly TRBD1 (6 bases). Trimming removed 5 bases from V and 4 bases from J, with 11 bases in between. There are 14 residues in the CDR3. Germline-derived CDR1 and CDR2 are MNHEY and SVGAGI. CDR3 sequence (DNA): TGTGCCAGCAGTAGGACAGCGAGCACCGGGGAGCTGTTTTTT. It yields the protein CASSRTASTGELFF.

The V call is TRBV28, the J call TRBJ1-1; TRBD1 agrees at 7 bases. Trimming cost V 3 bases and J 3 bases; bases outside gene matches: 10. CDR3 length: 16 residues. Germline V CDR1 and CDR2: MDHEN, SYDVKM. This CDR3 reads CASSFPPGGQDTEAFF. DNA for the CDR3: TGTGCCAGCAGTTTCCCTCCAGGGGGGCAGGACACTGAAGCTTTCTTT.

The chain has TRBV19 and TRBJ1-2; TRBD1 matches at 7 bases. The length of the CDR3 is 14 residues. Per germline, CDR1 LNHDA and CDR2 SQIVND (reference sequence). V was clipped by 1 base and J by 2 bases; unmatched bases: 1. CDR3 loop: CASSIGTGNYGYTF. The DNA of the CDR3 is TGTGCCAGTAGTATAGGGACAGGCAACTATGGCTACACCTTC.

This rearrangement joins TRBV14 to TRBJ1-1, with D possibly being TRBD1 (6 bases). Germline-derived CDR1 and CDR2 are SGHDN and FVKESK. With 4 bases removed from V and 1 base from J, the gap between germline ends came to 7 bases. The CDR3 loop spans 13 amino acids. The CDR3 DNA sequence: TGTGCCAGCAGCCTACAGGGGAACACTGAAGCTTTCTTT. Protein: CASSLQGNTEAFF.

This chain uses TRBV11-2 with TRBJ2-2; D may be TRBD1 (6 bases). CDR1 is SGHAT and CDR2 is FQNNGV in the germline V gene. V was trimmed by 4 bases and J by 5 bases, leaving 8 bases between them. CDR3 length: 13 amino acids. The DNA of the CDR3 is TGTGCCAGCAGCTCACAGGGAACCGGGGAGCTGTTTTTT. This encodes CASSSQGTGELFF.